A selection of T cell receptor beta chains follows, all from one sample in a study of T cell changes during pregnancy in multiple sclerosis. Some clones are missing from TCRdb's copy, which holds only in-frame ones; the method was immunoSEQ multiplex PCR. The sample has some 120,000 clones; approximately 93% are singletons. The starting material was peripheral blood, obtained before pregnancy. These TCRs come from a female donor with multiple sclerosis, enrolled in a pregnancy study. CDR3s include the opening cysteine and the closing phenylalanine or tryptophan. The order of the fields is CDR3 protein, CDR3 DNA, V gene, J gene, clone size, D gene. A D gene is named only where the DNA matches it firmly. Only part of the rows carry a size: once, few, many, or a class if the clone is expanded.

CDR3aa: CASYTQGAFGQYF; CDR3nt: TGTGCCAGCTACACACAGGGGGCCTTCGGGCAGTACTTC; v_gene: TRBV18; j_gene: TRBJ2-7; abundance: NA; d_gene: TRBD1
CDR3aa: CASRGQGWRTEAFF; CDR3nt: TGTGCCAGCAGGGGACAGGGTTGGAGGACTGAAGCTTTCTTT; v_gene: TRBV2; j_gene: TRBJ1-1; abundance: NA; d_gene: TRBD1
CDR3aa: CASSYRPGQGNQPQHF; CDR3nt: TGTGCCAGCAGTTACCGGCCGGGACAGGGAAATCAGCCCCAGCATTTT; v_gene: TRBV6-5; j_gene: TRBJ1-5; abundance: NA; d_gene: TRBD1
CDR3aa: CASSGQTGENEKLFF; CDR3nt: TGTGCCAGCAGTGGCCAGACAGGAGAGAATGAAAAACTGTTTTTT; v_gene: TRBV6-1; j_gene: TRBJ1-4; abundance: NA; d_gene: NA
CDR3aa: CASSPPLGRLGYTF; CDR3nt: TGTGCCAGCTCACCACCATTAGGGCGACTAGGCTACACCTTC; v_gene: TRBV18; j_gene: TRBJ1-2; abundance: NA; d_gene: NA
CDR3aa: CASSPWDRTSYEQYF; CDR3nt: TGTGCCAGCTCACCATGGGACAGGACCTCCTACGAGCAGTACTTC; v_gene: TRBV18; j_gene: TRBJ2-7; abundance: NA; d_gene: TRBD1
CDR3aa: CAWGQSGNTIYF; CDR3nt: TGTGCCTGGGGACAGTCTGGAAACACCATATATTTT; v_gene: TRBV30; j_gene: TRBJ1-3; abundance: NA; d_gene: NA
CDR3aa: CASGTRQGMVGGELFF; CDR3nt: TGTGCCAGCGGAACTCGACAGGGTATGGTTGGAGGGGAGCTGTTTTTT; v_gene: TRBV28; j_gene: TRBJ2-2; abundance: NA; d_gene: TRBD1
CDR3aa: CASTPPGQDEQYF; CDR3nt: TGTGCCAGCACCCCTCCGGGACAGGACGAGCAGTACTTC; v_gene: TRBV25-1; j_gene: TRBJ2-7; abundance: NA; d_gene: TRBD1
CDR3aa: CASSTGLDHSTAQYF; CDR3nt: TGTGCCAGTAGTACCGGACTGGATCACAGTACCGCCCAGTACTTC; v_gene: TRBV19; j_gene: TRBJ2-5; abundance: once; d_gene: NA
CDR3aa: CASSGRDIVGNTIYF; CDR3nt: TGTGCCAGCAGCGGCCGGGACATAGTTGGAAACACCATATATTTT; v_gene: TRBV5-8; j_gene: TRBJ1-3; abundance: NA; d_gene: NA
CDR3aa: CASSFRTGVPNEKLFF; CDR3nt: TGTGCCAGCAGCTTCCGGACAGGGGTTCCTAATGAAAAACTGTTTTTT; v_gene: TRBV21-1; j_gene: TRBJ1-4; abundance: NA; d_gene: NA
CDR3aa: CASSPSGAVQETQYF; CDR3nt: TGCGCCAGCAGTCCCTCTGGAGCGGTCCAAGAGACCCAGTACTTC; v_gene: TRBV5-1; j_gene: TRBJ2-5; abundance: NA; d_gene: NA
CDR3aa: CSLGQGQNTEAFF; CDR3nt: TGCAGCCTAGGACAGGGCCAAAACACTGAAGCTTTCTTT; v_gene: TRBV29-1; j_gene: TRBJ1-1; abundance: NA; d_gene: TRBD1
CDR3aa: CASSKGASTDTQYF; CDR3nt: TGTGCCAGCAGCAAAGGGGCGAGCACAGATACGCAGTATTTT; v_gene: TRBV7-3; j_gene: TRBJ2-3; abundance: once; d_gene: NA
CDR3aa: CASSESMAPDGETQYF; CDR3nt: TGCGCCAGCAGTGAGTCAATGGCTCCTGACGGGGAGACCCAGTACTTC; v_gene: TRBV10-2; j_gene: TRBJ2-5; abundance: few; d_gene: NA
CDR3aa: CASSYRVRQPQHF; CDR3nt: TGTGCCAGTAGCTACAGGGTGCGTCAGCCCCAGCATTTT; v_gene: TRBV19; j_gene: TRBJ1-5; abundance: NA; d_gene: NA
CDR3aa: CASSGHRTYGYTF; CDR3nt: TGTGCCAGCAGCGGACACCGAACTTATGGCTACACCTTC; v_gene: TRBV7-9; j_gene: TRBJ1-2; abundance: NA; d_gene: NA
CDR3aa: CASSRTGGGGEQYF; CDR3nt: TGTGCCAGCAGTCGGACAGGGGGCGGTGGCGAGCAGTACTTC; v_gene: TRBV7-2; j_gene: TRBJ2-7; abundance: NA; d_gene: TRBD1
CDR3aa: CASSLQGAGGYTF; CDR3nt: TGTGCCAGCAGCTTACAGGGGGCCGGGGGCTACACCTTC; v_gene: TRBV7-3; j_gene: TRBJ1-2; abundance: NA; d_gene: TRBD1
CDR3aa: CASSLGQGLQGNSPLHF; CDR3nt: TGTGCCAGCAGCTTAGGACAGGGTCTACAGGGGAATTCACCCCTCCACTTT; v_gene: TRBV7-8; j_gene: TRBJ1-6; abundance: NA; d_gene: TRBD1
CDR3aa: CASSVDPSGGADTQYF; CDR3nt: TGTGCCAGCAGCGTAGATCCTAGCGGGGGGGCGGATACGCAGTATTTT; v_gene: TRBV9; j_gene: TRBJ2-3; abundance: NA; d_gene: TRBD2